These 7 T cell receptor beta chains were all obtained from the same sample, sequenced in a study of blood T cell repertoires in COVID-19. Assay: immunoSEQ multiplex PCR; the TCRdb copy retains only in-frame clones and omits some. Here the sample spans tens of thousands of clones, about 85% being singletons. Sequencing input: peripheral blood. These receptors were taken from an elderly man with acute or convalescent COVID-19.

This clone was counted once. The CDR3 region has the DNA TGTGCCAGCAGCTTTCAGACTGAAGCTTTCTTT. This codes for CASSFQTEAFF. The chain uses TRBV7-8 and TRBJ1-1; no reliable D call. The V end lost 3 bases, the J end lost 5 bases, and 4 bases lay between the germline ends. The V gene's germline CDR1 is SGHVS and CDR2 FQNEAQ. The CDR3 extends over 11 amino acids.

The chain employs TRBV29-1 and TRBJ2-7; a weak D match, TRBD1 (5 bases). Germline V gene sequence: CDR1 SQVTM, CDR2 ANQGSEA. Trimming removed 4 bases at V and 2 bases at J, with 9 bases between. This CDR3 is built from 12 residues. CDR3: CSVGVQAYEQYF. CDR3 DNA: TGCAGCGTTGGGGTACAGGCCTACGAGCAGTACTTC.

This clone was counted once. The V and J genes are TRBV27 and TRBJ2-1; D might be TRBD2 (7 bases). V lost 3 bases and J 0 bases, leaving 12 bases between the germline ends. In germline, CDR1 is MNHEY, CDR2 SMNVEV (reference sequence). This CDR3 region has 16 residues. The chain's CDR3 is CASSFGGGASYNEQFF. The CDR3 bases are TGTGCCAGCAGTTTTGGAGGGGGGGCCTCCTACAATGAGCAGTTCTTC.

CDR3 DNA: TGTGCCAGCAGCGTGTCACCCCAGGGCCCATCTGGAAACACCATATATTTT. Translated: CASSVSPQGPSGNTIYF. The chain has TRBV9 and TRBJ1-3; possibly TRBD1 for D (5 bases). CDR1 and CDR2 from the germline V gene are SGDLS and YYNGEE. Trimming took off 2 bases at V and 1 base at J, with 16 bases between the two ends. This CDR3 is built from 17 residues.

This clone turned up a few times. The chain uses TRBV6-5 and TRBJ1-5, with D possibly matching TRBD1 (5 bases). The CDR3 runs to 15 residues. The V and J ends lost 6 bases and 2 bases respectively, with 14 bases between them. Germline V gene sequence: CDR1 MNHEY, CDR2 SVGAGI. The CDR3 region is CASSQGPGGNQPQHF. The CDR3, as DNA: TGTGCCAGCAGCCAGGGACCGGGAGGCAATCAGCCCCAGCATTTT.

The rearrangement uses TRBV7-8 and TRBJ2-1; 10 positions agree with TRBD2. CDR1 and CDR2 (germline): SGHVS, FQNEAQ. The V and J ends lost 2 bases and 5 bases, in that order; junction bases with no gene match: 6. The CDR3 is 16 amino acids. CDR3 bases: TGTGCCAGCAGCTTAACGGGAGCGGGAGGGGACAATGAGCAGTTCTTC. Protein: CASSLTGAGGDNEQFF.

The gene calls are TRBV6-5 and TRBJ2-1; no definite D call. Germline-derived CDR1 and CDR2 are MNHEY and SVGAGI. The CDR3 length is 12 residues. V dropped 6 bases and J dropped 9 bases, with 12 bases sitting between them. CDR3 loop: CASRLPPGEQFF. The DNA for the CDR3 is TGTGCCAGCAGACTCCCCCCCGGTGAGCAGTTCTTC.